This entry lists 23 T cell receptor beta chains sequenced from one sample in a study of OX40 agonist ivuxolimab in advanced cancers. The repertoire was sequenced with immunoSEQ multiplex PCR; TCRdb's copy has only in-frame clones and lacks some. The sample holds approximately 22,000 clones, 86% seen once. The sequences come from CD4+ or CD8+ T cells sorted from blood, collected in a trial of the OX40 agonist ivuxolimab. Receptors were obtained from an adult with an advanced solid tumor such as melanoma, head and neck, liver or kidney cancer.

The rearrangement links TRBV19 to TRBJ1-3; D gene ambiguous. Germline V gene data show CDR1 as LNHDA and CDR2 as SQIVND (reference sequence). V lost 4 bases to trimming and J lost 4 bases, with 17 bases between them. This CDR3 region has 16 residues. The CDR3 is CASSSDTRFAGNTIYF. CDR3 nucleotides: TGTGCCAGTAGTAGCGACACCCGGTTCGCAGGAAACACCATATATTTT.

J is TRBJ2-7 and V is TRBV7-3, with TRBD1 identical over 10 bases. The CDR3 is made up of 15 amino acids. The J segment lost 4 bases and the V segment lost 5 bases, leaving 8 bases of the junction unmatched. The germline V gene encodes CDR1 SGHTA and CDR2 FQGTGA. The CDR3 DNA is TGTGCCAGCAGCCCAGGACAGGGGGTTGAATACGAGCAGTACTTC. It specifies CASSPGQGVEYEQYF.

The rearrangement links TRBV30 to TRBJ2-7, with D possibly TRBD1 on 6 matching bases. Trimming took off 5 bases at V and 4 bases at J, with 15 bases between the two ends. Germline V gene data show CDR1 as GTSNPN and CDR2 as SVGIG (reference sequence). The CDR3 extends over 13 amino acids. CDR3 sequence: CAWGDGTSYEQYF. The CDR3 nucleotides are TGTGCCTGGGGGGACGGGACAAGTTACGAGCAGTACTTC.

The chain joins TRBV7-2 to TRBJ2-7; the D gene is possibly TRBD2 (6 bases). CDR1 is SGHTA and CDR2 is FQGNSA in the germline V gene. The CDR3 is made up of 15 amino acids. The V end lost 5 bases, the J end lost 2 bases, and 16 bases lay between the germline ends. The CDR3 nucleotides read TGTGCCAGCAGCCAACCGGACTACGACGCCTACGAGCAGTACTTC. The encoded protein is CASSQPDYDAYEQYF.

This clone was observed once. The chain couples TRBV9 to TRBJ1-3; a possible D gene is TRBD1 (5 bases). V shed 0 bases and J shed 7 bases, with 5 bases lying between them. The length of the CDR3 is 12 residues. Looked up from germline, CDR1 is SGDLS and CDR2 is YYNGEE. DNA of the CDR3: TGTGCCAGCAGCGTAGGGGGGAACACCATATATTTT. Protein product: CASSVGGNTIYF.

This chain joins TRBV6-1 and TRBJ2-7, with a tentative D call TRBD2 (5 bases). Germline V lookup: CDR1 MNHNS, CDR2 SASEGT. The CDR3 has 15 amino acids. V lost 3 bases and J 13 bases, leaving 25 bases between the germline ends. DNA for the CDR3: TGTGCCAGCAGTGATTCAGCGGCGACTGTGATGACAACCTACTTC. Translation gives CASSDSAATVMTTYF.

Only a few counts were recorded for this clone. The chain couples TRBV4-2 to TRBJ1-4, with 9 bases lining up with TRBD1. The trim removed 0 bases at V and 8 bases at J, leaving 16 bases unmatched. In germline, CDR1 is LGHNA, CDR2 YNFKEQ. The CDR3 loop spans 19 amino acids. The CDR3 DNA reads as TGTGCCAGCAGCCAAGATCCGAGGACAGGGGTGTCCCCGAGAGAAAAACTGTTTTTT. Residues: CASSQDPRTGVSPREKLFF.

The chain links TRBV11-3 to TRBJ2-7; 12 positions match TRBD2. Germline CDR1 SGHNT, CDR2 YENEEA. There are 14 residues in the CDR3. V lost 5 bases, J lost 4 bases, and 3 bases stayed unmatched. The CDR3 nucleotides are TGTGCCAGCAGCCCGACTAGCGGGAGTTACGAGCAGTACTTC. This sequence encodes CASSPTSGSYEQYF.

V gene TRBV7-8 combines with J gene TRBJ2-7; no definite D call. The CDR3 covers 14 residues. V was trimmed by 1 base and J by 0 bases, leaving 7 bases between them. Per germline, CDR1 SGHVS and CDR2 FQNEAQ. The CDR3 bases are TGTGCCAGCAGCTTAGTGCAGGACTCCTACGAGCAGTACTTC. Its protein is CASSLVQDSYEQYF.

This chain links TRBV5-4 with TRBJ2-5; possible D gene TRBD2, 5 bases. The CDR3 is 16 amino acids. Germline CDR1 is SGHNT and CDR2 is YYREEE (reference sequence). V was clipped by 2 bases and J by 4 bases, with 18 bases between them. CDR3 region: CASSFPTGIDGETQYF. In nucleotides, the CDR3 is TGTGCCAGCAGCTTCCCAACCGGGATAGATGGAGAGACCCAGTACTTC.

The chain combines TRBV5-1 with TRBJ2-1; the D gene is possibly TRBD1 (5 bases). The CDR3 has 14 residues. Per germline, CDR1 SGHRS and CDR2 YFSETQ. The germline V and J ends were trimmed by 3 bases and 5 bases, with 12 bases remaining between them. The chain's CDR3 is CASSWQGPNNEQFF. The CDR3 coding sequence is TGCGCCAGCAGCTGGCAGGGTCCCAACAATGAGCAGTTCTTC.

The chain combines TRBV6-5 with TRBJ1-1, with D hard to call. Trimming removed 10 bases from V and 4 bases from J, with 13 bases in between. This CDR3 contains 12 residues. Germline V gene lookup returns CDR1 MNHEY and CDR2 SVGAGI. The chain's CDR3 is CATSSGSTEAFF. The CDR3 nucleotides are TGTGCCACATCATCGGGTAGCACTGAAGCTTTCTTT.

The CDR3 nucleotides read TGTGCCAGCTCGCCATCCGGGACAGGCGTAACCTACGAGCAGTACTTC. Translating it yields CASSPSGTGVTYEQYF. The rearrangement links TRBV18 to TRBJ2-7, with 8 bases identical to TRBD1. Germline assignment: CDR1 KGHSH and CDR2 LQKENI. J was trimmed by 2 bases and V by 6 bases; bases with no gene match: 12. The CDR3 covers 16 residues. Combining the CDR3 with reference TRBV18 and TRBJ2-7 gives the whole variable domain NAGVMQNPRHLVRRRGQEARLRCSPMKGHSHVYWYRQLPEEGLKFMVYLQKENIIDESGMPKERFSAEFPKEGPSILRIQQVVRGDSAAYFCASSPSGTGVTYEQYFGPGTRLTVT.

This chain links TRBV6-1 with TRBJ1-4; D might be TRBD1 (6 bases). Trimming took 0 bases from V and 5 from J, leaving 10 bases between them. This CDR3 is built from 15 residues. Germline CDR1 MNHNS, CDR2 SASEGT. CDR3 in DNA: TGTGCCAGCAGTGAAGCGGGGGGGCGGAATGAAAAACTGTTTTTT. Its protein is CASSEAGGRNEKLFF.

A single count supports this clone. V and J are TRBV5-1 and TRBJ2-1, with TRBD2 matching 11 bases. Germline values: CDR1 SGHRS, CDR2 YFSETQ. Trimming took 3 bases from V and 4 from J; bases not matched to a gene: 6. The CDR3 is 16 residues long. This CDR3 is CASSYTGTSGYNEQFF. The CDR3 DNA is TGCGCCAGCAGCTACACCGGGACTAGCGGATACAATGAGCAGTTCTTC.

The chain is built from TRBV18 and TRBJ2-6; D is possibly TRBD2 (5 bases). V was clipped by 3 bases and J by 0 bases, with 12 bases between them. Per germline, CDR1 KGHSH and CDR2 LQKENI. The CDR3 length is 17 residues. The CDR3 loop is CASSPRTFSSGANVLTF. CDR3 in DNA: TGTGCCAGCTCACCCAGGACTTTTAGCTCTGGGGCCAACGTCCTGACTTTC.

The chain couples TRBV7-9 to TRBJ2-5; 7 bases map to TRBD1. V was pared by 5 bases and J by 3 bases, with 6 bases of the junction left unmatched. Looked up from germline, CDR1 is SEHNR and CDR2 is FQNEAQ (reference sequence). This CDR3 spans 14 amino acids. The CDR3 nucleotides read TGTGCCAGCAGCCAGGGACAGTACGAAGAGACCCAGTACTTC. As protein: CASSQGQYEETQYF.

The chain employs TRBV19 and TRBJ1-4, with TRBD1 matching over 9 bases. CDR3 size: 20 residues. J gave up 2 bases and V 6 bases, and 19 bases lay outside the gene matches. The germline V gene has CDR1 LNHDA and CDR2 SQIVND (reference sequence). CDR3: CASRSAKQGAREGTNEKLFF. CDR3 in DNA: TGTGCCAGTAGATCTGCCAAACAGGGGGCGCGGGAAGGTACTAATGAAAAACTGTTTTTT. The complete variable domain, with remaining parts taken from reference TRBV19 and TRBJ1-4, reads DGGITQSPKYLFRKEGQNVTLSCEQNLNHDAMYWYRQDPGQGLRLIYYSQIVNDFQKGDIAEGYSVSREKKESFPLTVTSAQKNPTAFYLCASRSAKQGAREGTNEKLFFGSGTQLSVL.

The rearrangement uses TRBV7-3 and TRBJ2-1; 9 nucleotides match TRBD1. The junction had 2 bases not matched to a gene; V was cut back by 1 base and J by 4 bases. The germline V gene encodes CDR1 SGHTA and CDR2 FQGTGA. CDR3 length: 15 residues. The CDR3 nucleotides read TGTGCCAGCAGCTTAAATGGACAGGGGTACAATGAGCAGTTCTTC. Amino acid sequence: CASSLNGQGYNEQFF.

The V call is TRBV19, the J call TRBJ2-7, with 12 bases aligning to TRBD1. This CDR3 contains 15 residues. CDR1 is LNHDA, CDR2 SQIVND, per germline (reference sequence). With 4 bases clipped from V and 6 bases from J, the junction kept 7 bases outside the gene matches. The DNA for the CDR3 is TGTGCCAGTAGTACCACAGGGACAGGGGGCAGCGAGCAGTACTTC. This sequence encodes CASSTTGTGGSEQYF.

The rearrangement joins TRBV5-1 to TRBJ2-1; TRBD1 matches 8 bases. The V gene end was trimmed by 4 bases and the J gene end by 6 bases; junction bases not matched to a gene: 6. The CDR3 length is 14 residues. Germline lookup yields CDR1 SGHRS and CDR2 YFSETQ. The DNA of the CDR3 is TGCGCCAGCAGCGAGAATACAGGGGGCAATGAGCAGTTCTTC. Protein sequence: CASSENTGGNEQFF.

The chain couples TRBV19 to TRBJ2-7; tentatively, D is TRBD1 or TRBD2 (6 bases each). Between the trimmed V and J ends, which lost 8 bases and 4 bases, there was a span of 15 bases. The germline gives CDR1 LNHDA, CDR2 SQIVND (reference sequence). CDR3 length equals 13 residues. CDR3 nucleotide sequence: TGTGCCAGTGGCCTCAGGGGAGGATACGAGCAGTACTTC. It is translated as CASGLRGGYEQYF.

This clone was seen a single time. V usage is TRBV27 and J usage is TRBJ1-1, with 7 positions matching TRBD1. The junction had 3 bases not matched to a gene; V was cut back by 2 bases and J by 6 bases. The CDR3 has 13 amino acids. Germline CDR1 and CDR2: MNHEY and SMNVEV (reference sequence). The CDR3 DNA reads as TGTGCCAGCAGTTTAAGAGGGACAGCTGAAGCTTTCTTT. Residues: CASSLRGTAEAFF.